This T cell receptor (beta chain) was found in a study of regulatory T cells in long-lasting Graves disease (dated by TCRdb to the early 2020s). For the study in its entirety: Newly diagnosed Graves' disease patients had taken antithyroid drugs for less than 3 months. Peripheral blood TCR sequencing and RNA sequencing compared persistent Graves' disease patients with newly diagnosed Graves' disease patients. The study was conducted in China and was registered as a clinical trial. TCR sequencing covered some 13 persistent and around 20 newly diagnosed Graves' disease patients, around 33 samples in total.

The library was made by multiplex PCR. Sequencing used an Illumina HiSeq 4000. To build TCR beta libraries, CDR3 regions were amplified by Arm-PCR using iRepertoire HTBI primers. Gel purification was performed on PCR products prior to sequencing. The original methods were these. Across samples, 60 to 75 TRBV and 13 to 15 TRBJ segments were identified and used for gene usage analysis of CDR3 amino acid clonotypes. COPE and FqMerger were used to merge filtered high-quality paired reads into contigs. BLAST was used to align contigs to IMGT TRBV, TRBD and TRBJ reference genes, with CDR3 defined following IMGT. Any clonotype with a frequency above 0.1% was classified as a highly expanded clone. Shannon entropy was used to measure repertoire diversity, and the Gini coefficient was used to measure V-J evenness. A clonotype was considered public if more than one individual shared it. The public reads were run again by TCRdb, first through fastp at Q25 and then through MiXCR, and only productive beta chains were kept. Records with the same CDR3 protein are collapsed into one entry carrying the most frequent genes and DNA. TCRdb's processing, not the study's, gives the V and J calls here. This sample comprises 680,000 or so distinct CDR3 sequences, under 20% of them detected only once. Clones ranked in the top ten supply 15% to 20% of the sample.

The sample's time point label, in plain terms: newly diagnosed GD, antithyroid drugs for less than 3 months. For both TCR sequencing and RNA sequencing, RNA was extracted from PBMCs using TRIzol. The diagnosis of Graves' disease followed American Thyroid Association guidelines. The patients came from an endocrinology department in Xi'an, China. From each patient, 7.5 to 9.5 milliliters of peripheral blood was collected into an EDTA anticoagulant tube. Ficoll Paque Plus density gradient separation was used to isolate PBMCs, and no further T cell sorting was performed. An Agilent 2100 Bioanalyzer and agarose gel were used to assess RNA quality, and a NanoDrop 2000 was used to measure RNA concentration. The trim is 4 bases for V and 1 base for J, with a gap of 11 bases between the germline ends. Including the terminal cysteine and phenylalanine, the CDR3 comprises 14 residues. This entry keeps only the CDR3 DNA: 42 bases, framed from base 1. As encoded in the germline V gene (reference sequence), CDR1 is DFQATT while CDR2 is SNEGSKA.

This clonotype was counted between two and nine times. Which antigen it targets is not known. Per-base quality was not reported, and no clone a single base away is much larger than it. What the authors observed across the whole study: The authors acknowledged the small sample size as a limitation that may reduce accuracy. Because the primary lesion, thyroid tissue, could not be accessed, the study looked at peripheral blood alone. More public clonotypes were shared among persistent patients (2,741) than among newly diagnosed patients (roughly 1,000). Persistent Graves' disease patients showed lower TCR Shannon entropy and fewer highly expanded clones than newly diagnosed patients, suggesting clonal expansion. TRBV28, TRBJ1-2 and TRBJ2-5 were preferentially used in persistent disease, while TRBV20-1 and TRBJ2-1 were favored in newly diagnosed disease. Sequencing and analysis were limited to the TCR beta chain.

Another study also made use of these data, one on T cells in Graves' hyperthyroidism and ophthalmopathy. The second study, in turn, reports: Graves' hyperthyroidism was defined as stable when no progression to ophthalmopathy occurred over 18 months of follow-up. The hyperthyroidism patients were between 18 and 65 years old and newly diagnosed, with a disease duration of less than 2 months. Exclusion was applied to patients with uncontrolled infections, other autoimmune diseases, pregnancy or lactation. Diagnoses relied on clinical symptoms, serum thyroxine and TRAb, thyroid ultrasound and orbital computed tomography. The TCR CDR3 was subjected to a first round of RT-PCR using the HTBI primer set and the Qiagen OneStep RT-PCR kit. Most expanded thyroid clonotypes (frequency above 0.001) were also detected in blood, suggesting blood repertoires may reflect thyroid immune responses. Ophthalmopathy was separated from stable hyperthyroidism by a 13 V-J signature model, with 87.88% sensitivity and about 81% specificity obtained in cross-validation and 80%/75% obtained in testing. In validation, the model predicted progression to ophthalmopathy with approximately 71% sensitivity and around 72% specificity, a median of roughly seven months before onset. TCR V-J signatures able to tell the groups apart were searched for in a discovery cohort of 95 to 100 patients, of whom about 40 had Graves' ophthalmopathy and about 60 had stable Graves' hyperthyroidism. Prospective prediction of ophthalmopathy was tested in an independent validation cohort consisting of about 19 hyperthyroidism patients and some 16 patients who later progressed to ophthalmopathy. The roughly 94 discovery patients were randomly divided into training and test sets at a 7:3 ratio. In several Graves' hyperthyroidism patients, the study also compared T-cell repertoires from thyroid tissue with T-cell repertoires from blood. After sampling, hyperthyroidism patients received methimazole starting at 30 mg daily, and ophthalmopathy patients received high-dose intravenous methylprednisolone. Libraries were constructed in a second round of multiplex PCR, after which size selection and purification were performed. The libraries were sequenced on an Illumina HiSeq2000 using paired-end 100 bp reads. SOAPnuke was used to process the raw data, throwing out any read that contained adapters or uncalled bases, had a mean Phred below 15, or lacked an exact constant-primer or identifier match. High-quality paired reads were merged using COPE v1.2.5, and each unique nucleotide sequence was defined as a clonotype. MiTCR v1.1 was used to align clonotypes to the IMGT TRBV, TRBD and TRBJ reference segments. Analysis was restricted to V-J combinations with a frequency above 0.0001, which covered roughly 99% of repertoires. A TCS score was defined as the ratio between F50 (clonal expansion) and ExV (chaos), using BLOSUM62-based TCRdist between CDR3 peptides within each V-J. Welch's t-statistics and random forest reduced several hundred V-J features to under 15, which were used in a naive Bayes classifier (R e1071). No statistical method was used to fix the sample size in advance, and group allocation was not hidden from the investigators. The paper reports TCR Vbeta CDR3 sequencing of some 140 peripheral blood samples: fewer than 50 ophthalmopathy, roughly 74 hyperthyroidism and 17 progressor patients.

Sequencing used peripheral blood mononuclear cells (PBMCs), obtained at new diagnosis, from a patient treated with antithyroid drugs. The chain was built from TRBV20-1 and TRBJ1-5, with the D segment identity uncertain. This receptor was obtained from a woman in her twenties or thirties with Graves disease. Donor details come from another sample of the same person, matched by shared clones. For the CDR3, the sequence is CSANTGLSNQPQHF. The nucleotide sequence reads as follows: TGCAGTGCTAATACTGGTTTAAGCAATCAGCCCCAGCATTTT.